This entry features one TCR beta chain sequence. Its antigen is still unknown. CDR1 and CDR2 (germline): SGHRS, YFSETQ. The CDR3 is made up of 14 amino acids. Deletions cut 4 bases from V and 1 base from J, with 11 bases between. It was with 60 Vbeta and 13 Jbeta primers that the PCR ran. Sequencing used immunoSEQ multiplex PCR; TCRdb keeps in-frame clones, though not all of them. The table shows roughly 200,000 clones, with around 82% occurring only once. The sample originates from a study of cytomegalovirus exposure and HLA in healthy donors. Study results and limitations: In a later analysis, HLA-C alleles had the fewest associated TCRs, DRB1 alleles the most.

The sequenced material came from PBMCs. This rearrangement joins TRBV5-1 to TRBJ1-1, with a weak D call TRBD1 (6 bases). This TCR was recovered from a man aged 40-55 years in good health and CMV-seronegative. The CDR3 DNA reads TGCGCCAGCAGCCAGCAAGGGGGGAACACTGAAGCTTTCTTT. Amino acids: CASSQQGGNTEAFF.